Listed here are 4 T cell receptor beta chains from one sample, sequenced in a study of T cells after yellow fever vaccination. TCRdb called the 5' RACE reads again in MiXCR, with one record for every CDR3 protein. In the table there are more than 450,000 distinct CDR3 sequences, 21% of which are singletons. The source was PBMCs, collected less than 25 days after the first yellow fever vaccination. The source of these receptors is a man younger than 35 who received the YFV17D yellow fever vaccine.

The CDR3 reads CASSSDRGSNEQFF. The CDR3 nucleotides are TGTGCCAGCAGCTCCGACAGGGGGAGTAATGAGCAGTTCTTC. The V call is TRBV11-1, the J call TRBJ2-1; 9 bases match TRBD1. The trim removed 4 bases at V and 7 bases at J, leaving 5 bases unmatched. This CDR3 contains 14 residues. Germline CDR1 is SGHAT and CDR2 is FQDESV (reference sequence). The variable domain in full, completed from reference TRBV11-1 and TRBJ2-1, reads EAEVAQSPRYKITEKSQAVAFWCDPISGHATLYWYRQILGQGPELLVQFQDESVVDDSQLPKDRFSAERLKGVDSTLKIQPAELGDSAMYLCASSSDRGSNEQFFGPGTRLTVL.

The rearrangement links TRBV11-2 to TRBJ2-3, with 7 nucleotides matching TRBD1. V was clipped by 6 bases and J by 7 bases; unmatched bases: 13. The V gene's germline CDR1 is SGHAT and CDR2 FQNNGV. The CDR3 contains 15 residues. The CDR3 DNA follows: TGTGCCAGCAGTCCTACAGGGGTTGAACGGCATACGCAGTATTTT. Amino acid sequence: CASSPTGVERHTQYF.

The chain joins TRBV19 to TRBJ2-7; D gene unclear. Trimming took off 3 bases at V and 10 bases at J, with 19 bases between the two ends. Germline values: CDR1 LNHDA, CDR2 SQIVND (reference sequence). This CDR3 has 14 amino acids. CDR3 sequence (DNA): TGTGCCAGTAGTATTAATGTTGGTGGGATGGAACAGTACTTC. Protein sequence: CASSINVGGMEQYF. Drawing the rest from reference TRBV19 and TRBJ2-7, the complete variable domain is DGGITQSPKYLFRKEGQNVTLSCEQNLNHDAMYWYRQDPGQGLRLIYYSQIVNDFQKGDIAEGYSVSREKKESFPLTVTSAQKNPTAFYLCASSINVGGMEQYFGPGTRLTVT.

CDR3 in DNA: TGTGCCAGCAGCTTGGCGGCTCTGGGACCCGCGTTATATACGCAGTATTTT. Protein product: CASSLAALGPALYTQYF. The chain links TRBV5-6 to TRBJ2-3; the D gene could be TRBD1 or TRBD2 (5 bases each). The germline V gene has CDR1 SGHDT and CDR2 YYEEEE. The ends were cut back, 0 bases at V and 7 bases at J, with 21 bases in the middle. The CDR3 loop spans 17 amino acids. Variable domain in full (rest from reference TRBV5-6 and TRBJ2-3): DAGVTQSPTHLIKTRGQQVTLRCSPKSGHDTVSWYQQALGQGPQFIFQYYEEEERQRGNFPDRFSGHQFPNYSSELNVNALLLGDSALYLCASSLAALGPALYTQYFGPGTRLTVL.